The 23 T cell receptor beta chains below come from one sample, sequenced in a study of spatial heterogeneity in lung cancer. TCRdb fed the 5' RACE reads into MiXCR, producing one record per CDR3 protein. The sample contains 35,000 to 45,000 distinct CDR3 sequences, 6% to 9.5% of which appear only once. Time point noted: blood at routine non-recurrence follow-up after resection. This material consisted of PBMCs, taken at follow-up. Receptors were obtained from a male donor with early-stage non-small cell lung cancer.

The V call is TRBV5-1, the J call TRBJ1-5; D gene ambiguous. Germline V gives CDR1 SGHRS, CDR2 YFSETQ. Deletions cut 2 bases from V and 2 bases from J, with 11 bases between. The CDR3 spans 15 residues. CDR3 sequence reads: CASSFEGRGNQPQHF. CDR3 sequence (DNA): TGCGCCAGCAGCTTCGAGGGTAGGGGCAATCAGCCCCAGCATTTT.

This clonotype was found many times. The rearrangement uses TRBV7-9 and TRBJ1-1; unclear D gene. Germline lookup yields CDR1 SEHNR and CDR2 FQNEAQ (reference sequence). V shed 1 base and J shed 2 bases, with 8 bases lying between them. The CDR3 length is 14 residues. The CDR3 loop is CASSLDMANTEAFF. The CDR3, as DNA: TGTGCCAGCAGCTTAGATATGGCCAACACTGAAGCTTTCTTT.

There are many counts of this clonotype. The V and J genes are TRBV12-3 or TRBV12-4 and TRBJ2-7; no firm D call. This CDR3 has 14 amino acids. V was pared by 3 bases and J by 0 bases, with 9 bases between. In DNA, the CDR3 is TGTGCCAGCAGTTTGGCGGATCACTCCTACGAGCAGTACTTC. Its translation: CASSLADHSYEQYF.

Ten or more counts support this clonotype. The rearrangement joins TRBV7-6 to TRBJ2-6; D perhaps matches TRBD1 (6 bases). The length of the CDR3 is 16 residues. Trimming removed 0 bases from V and 2 bases from J, with 8 bases in between. The germline gives CDR1 SGHVS, CDR2 FNYEAQ. In DNA, the CDR3 is TGTGCCAGCAGCTTAGCTACAGGGACTGGGGCCAACGTCCTGACTTTC. Protein product: CASSLATGTGANVLTF.

This clonotype turned up a few times. V is TRBV10-2 and J is TRBJ2-3; D not certain. With 6 bases removed from V and 0 bases from J, the gap between germline ends came to 10 bases. The CDR3 has 14 amino acids. Germline V lookup: CDR1 WSHSY, CDR2 SAAADI. The CDR3 sequence is CASSDWPSTDTQYF. The CDR3 DNA is TGCGCCAGCAGCGACTGGCCTAGCACAGATACGCAGTATTTT.

This clonotype showed up many times. V usage is TRBV4-1 and J usage is TRBJ1-4; D may be TRBD1 (6 bases). CDR1 MGHRA and CDR2 YSYEKL come from the germline V gene. The CDR3 runs 16 residues. V gave up 4 bases and J gave up 4 bases, with 16 bases separating them. CDR3 amino acids: CASSPAGTQINEKLFF. The CDR3 bases are TGCGCCAGCAGCCCCGCAGGGACACAGATTAATGAAAAACTGTTTTTT.

This clonotype was detected ten times or more. J is TRBJ2-3 and V is TRBV12-3 or TRBV12-4; 11 bases are a match to TRBD2. The CDR3 is 15 residues long. With V trimmed by 6 bases and J by 4 bases, 6 bases remained unmatched. The CDR3 DNA follows: TGTGCCAGCAGCAAGACTAGCGGGGTCGCAGATACGCAGTATTTT. Protein: CASSKTSGVADTQYF.

This clonotype was detected ten times or more. V is TRBV6-6 and J is TRBJ1-4; D is perhaps TRBD1 (5 bases). Trimming left V 4 bases short and J 7 bases short, with 13 bases between. CDR1 and CDR2 (germline): MNHNY, SVGAGI (reference sequence). This CDR3 comprises 14 residues. CDR3 in DNA: TGTGCCAGCAGTTCCGTCAGGGTGGGTGAAAAACTGTTTTTT. It yields the protein CASSSVRVGEKLFF.

This clonotype was picked up many times. This chain joins TRBV20-1 and TRBJ2-5; 7 positions agree with TRBD2. The junction had 8 bases not matched to a gene; V was cut back by 5 bases and J by 5 bases. Germline assignment: CDR1 DFQATT and CDR2 SNEGSKA (reference sequence). There are 13 residues in the CDR3. CDR3 sequence (DNA): TGCAGTGCTCTGCCCAGCGGGGTGGAGACCCAGTACTTC. Its translation is CSALPSGVETQYF.

This clonotype came up a few times. J is TRBJ1-1 and V is TRBV4-1; 10 bases are shared with TRBD1. Germline CDR1 and CDR2: MGHRA and YSYEKL. The CDR3 is 19 amino acids. V gave up 0 bases and J gave up 0 bases; unmatched junction bases: 10. The CDR3 DNA follows: TGCGCCAGCAGCCAAGAAATCGGGACAGGGGCTGGGATGAACACTGAAGCTTTCTTT. Translation: CASSQEIGTGAGMNTEAFF.

This clonotype was seen ten or more times. The chain is built from TRBV5-1 and TRBJ2-2, with 8 bases that match TRBD2. CDR3 length equals 16 residues. The V gene's germline CDR1 is SGHRS and CDR2 YFSETQ. Trimming took 4 bases from V and 0 from J; bases not matched to a gene: 5. The CDR3 loop reads CASSTGTRANTGELFF. In DNA, the CDR3 is TGCGCCAGCAGCACCGGGACTAGAGCGAACACCGGGGAGCTGTTTTTT. Drawing the rest from reference TRBV5-1 and TRBJ2-2, the complete variable domain is KAGVTQTPRYLIKTRGQQVTLSCSPISGHRSVSWYQQTPGQGLQFLFEYFSETQRNKGNFPGRFSGRQFSNSRSEMNVSTLELGDSALYLCASSTGTRANTGELFFGEGSRLTVL.

The sample holds many counts of this clonotype. The rearrangement uses TRBV9 and TRBJ2-4; 9 bases are a match to TRBD2. The germline V gene has CDR1 SGDLS and CDR2 YYNGEE. The CDR3 length is 16 residues. The V and J ends lost 2 bases and 1 base, in that order; junction bases with no gene match: 4. CDR3 bases: TGTGCCAGCAGCGTGTTCAGCGGGGGGGCCAAAAACATTCAGTACTTC. Its protein product is CASSVFSGGAKNIQYF. The variable domain in full, with the rest retrieved from reference TRBV9 and TRBJ2-4, is DSGVTQTPKHLITATGQRVTLRCSPRSGDLSVYWYQQSLDQGLQFLIQYYNGEERAKGNILERFSAQQFPDLHSELNLSSLELGDSALYFCASSVFSGGAKNIQYFGAGTRLSVL.

This clonotype was observed a handful of times. The rearrangement uses TRBV9 and TRBJ2-2; 12 nucleotides line up with TRBD2. Per germline, CDR1 SGDLS and CDR2 YYNGEE. The CDR3 consists of 16 residues. Trimming took 1 base from V and 4 from J; bases not matched to a gene: 2. CDR3 DNA sequence: TGTGCCAGCAGCGTACCGGGACTAGCGGGCACCGGGGAGCTGTTTTTT. The encoded protein is CASSVPGLAGTGELFF.

In its sample, this clonotype was seen many times. The CDR3 DNA sequence: TGTGCCAGCAGTTTAAAGGCTAGCGGCCATGAGCAGTTCTTC. Its protein is CASSLKASGHEQFF. This chain joins TRBV27 and TRBJ2-1; 7 positions match TRBD2. Germline V gives CDR1 MNHEY, CDR2 SMNVEV (reference sequence). CDR3 size: 14 residues. The V segment lost 2 bases and the J segment 8 bases; nucleotides outside the gene matches: 6.

The chain combines TRBV12-3 or TRBV12-4 with TRBJ1-1; D is undetermined. Trimming shortened V by 6 bases and J by 0 bases, and 8 bases separated the two germline ends. This CDR3 region has 13 residues. CDR3 region: CASSGRVNTEAFF. In nucleotides, the CDR3 is TGTGCCAGCAGCGGACGTGTGAACACTGAAGCTTTCTTT.

This clonotype was seen repeatedly, ten times or more. The gene calls are TRBV5-1 and TRBJ2-7, with TRBD2 identical over 7 bases. Trimming at V came to 7 bases and at J to 9 bases, leaving 16 bases not matched to a gene. Germline values: CDR1 SGHRS, CDR2 YFSETQ. The CDR3 is made up of 14 amino acids. CDR3 bases: TGCGCCAGCGCTGGCTCGGCCCCGGGGGGAGGGCAGTACTTC. This sequence encodes CASAGSAPGGGQYF.

This clonotype has at least ten counts. The J gene is TRBJ2-1, the V gene TRBV5-4; unclear D gene. Trimming stripped 0 bases from V and 8 bases from J, with 9 bases between. Germline lookup yields CDR1 SGHNT and CDR2 YYREEE (reference sequence). The CDR3 has 13 amino acids. The CDR3 DNA is TGTGCCAGCAGCTTGGCCGACATCTATGAGCAGTTCTTC. Translation gives CASSLADIYEQFF.

This clonotype has a count of ten or more. The chain carries TRBV12-3 or TRBV12-4 and TRBJ2-3; 8 nucleotides align to TRBD2. Unmatched junction bases numbered 5, after V lost 4 bases and J lost 5 bases. The CDR3 covers 14 residues. In nucleotides, the CDR3 is TGTGCCAGCAGTTCTCGGGGGGGCGTAGATACGCAGTATTTT. Amino acids: CASSSRGGVDTQYF.

This clonotype was detected ten times or more. The chain's CDR3 is CASSGITSWAGELFF. The CDR3, as DNA: TGTGCCAGCAGCGGGATTACTAGCTGGGCCGGGGAGCTGTTTTTT. The chain has TRBV11-2 and TRBJ2-2; TRBD2 might be the D (6 bases). V gave up 5 bases and J gave up 6 bases, with 16 bases separating them. The CDR3 loop spans 15 amino acids. Germline V CDR1 and CDR2: SGHAT, FQNNGV.

This clonotype was counted many times. The chain joins TRBV7-6 to TRBJ1-5; the D is unclear. This CDR3 is 15 amino acids long. V was pared by 3 bases and J by 6 bases, with 15 bases between. CDR1 is SGHVS, CDR2 FNYEAQ, per germline. CDR3 amino acids: CASSLDPGGRQPQHF. The CDR3 nucleotides are TGTGCCAGCAGCTTGGACCCCGGTGGGCGTCAGCCCCAGCATTTT. Full variable domain (outside the CDR3, taken from reference TRBV7-6 and TRBJ1-5): GAGVSQSPRYKVTKRGQDVALRCDPISGHVSLYWYRQALGQGPEFLTYFNYEAQQDKSGLPNDRFSAERPEGSISTLTIQRTEQRDSAMYRCASSLDPGGRQPQHFGDGTRLSIL.

The table lists this clonotype with many counts. The chain uses TRBV12-3 or TRBV12-4 and TRBJ2-1, with no clear D. The CDR3 spans 11 residues. The V and J ends lost 1 base and 9 bases respectively, with 4 bases between them. CDR3 nucleotide sequence: TGTGCCAGCAGTTTAGATACTGAGCAGTTCTTC. The encoded protein is CASSLDTEQFF.

The rearrangement links TRBV12-3 or TRBV12-4 to TRBJ1-5, with D possibly TRBD1 on 5 matching bases. This CDR3 comprises 15 residues. Trimming removed 2 bases from V and 5 bases from J, with 13 bases in between. This CDR3 is CASSLKGIGYQPQHF. The CDR3 DNA sequence: TGTGCCAGCAGTTTAAAGGGGATTGGGTATCAGCCCCAGCATTTT.

This clonotype came up many times. The genes are TRBV7-6 and TRBJ2-5; 7 positions agree with TRBD1. Germline CDR1 reads SGHVS; CDR2 reads FNYEAQ. Trimming cost V 5 bases and J 5 bases; bases outside gene matches: 11. This CDR3 has 15 residues. As DNA, the CDR3 is TGTGCCAGCAGCCCTTCGACAGGGACCCGGGAGACCCAGTACTTC. Amino acids: CASSPSTGTRETQYF. Full variable domain (remainder filled in from reference TRBV7-6 and TRBJ2-5): GAGVSQSPRYKVTKRGQDVALRCDPISGHVSLYWYRQALGQGPEFLTYFNYEAQQDKSGLPNDRFSAERPEGSISTLTIQRTEQRDSAMYRCASSPSTGTRETQYFGPGTRLLVL.